Listed below are T cell receptor beta chains from one sample, sequenced in a study of OX40 agonist ivuxolimab in advanced cancers. Produced via immunoSEQ multiplex PCR; TCRdb's table is partial and in-frame only. The sample includes approximately 82,000 clones, approximately 84% seen only once; the top ten take roughly 25%. Specimen: CD4+ or CD8+ T cells sorted from blood, collected in a trial of the OX40 agonist ivuxolimab. The receptors originated from an adult with an advanced solid tumor such as melanoma, head and neck, liver or kidney cancer. Both conserved end residues are part of each CDR3. Fields, in order: clone size, D gene, V gene, J gene, CDR3 DNA, CDR3 protein. D genes are given only for firm matches. Clone size is given for some rows only: seen once, a few or many times, or a class if the clone is expanded.

clone size: .; D gene: .; V gene: TRBV6-6; J gene: TRBJ1-5; CDR3 DNA: TGTGCCAGCAGCTATGACCCCAGGGATCTCAATCAGCCCCAGCATTTT; CDR3 protein: CASSYDPRDLNQPQHF
clone size: .; D gene: .; V gene: TRBV18; J gene: TRBJ2-1; CDR3 DNA: TGTGCCAGCTCATTGCCCACGGTTGAGGATGAGCAGTTCTTC; CDR3 protein: CASSLPTVEDEQFF
clone size: .; D gene: .; V gene: TRBV9; J gene: TRBJ1-4; CDR3 DNA: TGTGCCAGCAACCAACAGGGTGGTGGTGAAAAACTGTTTTTT; CDR3 protein: CASNQQGGGEKLFF
clone size: .; D gene: TRBD1; V gene: TRBV19; J gene: TRBJ1-2; CDR3 DNA: TGTGCCAGTAGTTTACCAGGGGGCAACTATGGCTACACCTTC; CDR3 protein: CASSLPGGNYGYTF
clone size: .; D gene: TRBD2; V gene: TRBV7-2; J gene: TRBJ2-1; CDR3 DNA: TGTGCCAGCAGCCAGGAAAGACTAGCACCATACAATGAGCAGTTCTTC; CDR3 protein: CASSQERLAPYNEQFF
clone size: .; D gene: .; V gene: TRBV7-2; J gene: TRBJ1-1; CDR3 DNA: TGTGCCAGCAGCCGGGGGAGATATTGGACGGACACTGAAGCTTTCTTT; CDR3 protein: CASSRGRYWTDTEAFF
clone size: .; D gene: TRBD1; V gene: TRBV19; J gene: TRBJ2-1; CDR3 DNA: TGTGCCAGTAGTAATCCGGGACAGGACCTTTATAATGAGCAGTTCTTC; CDR3 protein: CASSNPGQDLYNEQFF
clone size: many; D gene: .; V gene: TRBV5-8; J gene: TRBJ2-7; CDR3 DNA: TGCGCCAGCAGCCAAGAATCGGCCCTCGAACGGTCTGAGCAGTACTTC; CDR3 protein: CASSQESALERSEQYF
clone size: .; D gene: .; V gene: TRBV5-4; J gene: TRBJ2-5; CDR3 DNA: TGTGCCAGCAGCTTGAGGGGGGAGACCCAGTACTTC; CDR3 protein: CASSLRGETQYF
clone size: .; D gene: .; V gene: TRBV7-2; J gene: TRBJ1-2; CDR3 DNA: TGTGCCAGCAGCTTAACAGGGTCTGGCTACACCTTC; CDR3 protein: CASSLTGSGYTF
clone size: .; D gene: .; V gene: TRBV9; J gene: TRBJ2-5; CDR3 DNA: TGTGCCAGCAGCGTAGGGCAAGTACGACAAGAGACCCAGTACTTC; CDR3 protein: CASSVGQVRQETQYF
clone size: .; D gene: TRBD2; V gene: TRBV7-8; J gene: TRBJ2-1; CDR3 DNA: TGTGCCAGCAGCCCGAGGTTTAGCGGGAGCTCCTACAATGAGCAGTTCTTC; CDR3 protein: CASSPRFSGSSYNEQFF
clone size: .; D gene: TRBD2; V gene: TRBV2; J gene: TRBJ2-3; CDR3 DNA: TGTGCCAGCACCGAGGGCCTAGCGGTTAGCACAGATACGCAGTATTTT; CDR3 protein: CASTEGLAVSTDTQYF
clone size: .; D gene: .; V gene: TRBV7-9; J gene: TRBJ1-1; CDR3 DNA: TGTGCCAGCAGCTTAGGGTTCACAGGGCCTAACACTGAAGCTTTCTTT; CDR3 protein: CASSLGFTGPNTEAFF
clone size: .; D gene: .; V gene: TRBV30; J gene: TRBJ1-6; CDR3 DNA: TGTGCCTGGAGTAGAGGGAGCCCCTATAATTCACCCCTCCACTTT; CDR3 protein: CAWSRGSPYNSPLHF
clone size: .; D gene: .; V gene: TRBV25-1; J gene: TRBJ2-3; CDR3 DNA: TGTGCCAGCAGTGAATTAGGGGTGGGTAGCACAGATACGCAGTATTTT; CDR3 protein: CASSELGVGSTDTQYF
clone size: .; D gene: .; V gene: TRBV2; J gene: TRBJ1-6; CDR3 DNA: TGTGCCAGCAGTGTGAGGTCCCGCGGAAATTCACCCCTCCACTTT; CDR3 protein: CASSVRSRGNSPLHF